Each of the 22 T cell receptor beta chains below was sequenced from the same sample in a study of cytomegalovirus exposure and HLA in healthy donors. The PCR employed 60 Vbeta primers together with 13 Jbeta primers. Produced via immunoSEQ multiplex PCR; TCRdb's table is partial and in-frame only. The table shows around 170,000 clones, with roughly 82% occurring only once. The sequenced sample was PBMCs. The receptors come from a man in his forties in good health and CMV-seronegative.

V gene TRBV28 combines with J gene TRBJ2-7; TRBD1 agrees at 7 bases. The CDR3 has 13 residues. Germline trimming cut 11 bases from V and 3 bases from J; bases unmatched to any gene: 10. Germline V lookup: CDR1 MDHEN, CDR2 SYDVKM. In DNA, the CDR3 is TGTGCCTCGAACAGGGGAACACTCTACGAGCAGTACTTC. Protein sequence: CASNRGTLYEQYF.

This clone occurred once. The rearrangement joins TRBV5-6 to TRBJ2-5; D is perhaps TRBD2 (5 bases). This CDR3 region has 14 residues. The germline V gene encodes CDR1 SGHDT and CDR2 YYEEEE. V lost 2 bases and J lost 2, with 10 bases in between. The CDR3, as DNA: TGTGCCAGCAGCTTCGGACTCGTACAAGAGACCCAGTACTTC. Protein: CASSFGLVQETQYF.

The V and J genes are TRBV19 and TRBJ2-3; a weak D match, TRBD1 (6 bases). The CDR3 consists of 15 residues. V was clipped by 6 bases and J by 4 bases, with 17 bases between them. Looked up from germline, CDR1 is LNHDA and CDR2 is SQIVND (reference sequence). This chain's CDR3 is CASRPNRDRADTQYF. The CDR3 DNA follows: TGTGCCAGTAGGCCCAACAGGGACCGGGCAGATACGCAGTATTTT.

The rearrangement links TRBV5-1 to TRBJ2-1, with 13 positions matching TRBD2. The CDR3 runs 18 residues. Germline CDR1 is SGHRS and CDR2 is YFSETQ. With 3 bases clipped from V and 0 bases from J, the junction kept 6 bases outside the gene matches. In nucleotides, the CDR3 is TGCGCCAGCAGCTCCGGGACTAGCGGGGTTAGCTCCTACAATGAGCAGTTCTTC. It is translated as CASSSGTSGVSSYNEQFF.

The V and J genes are TRBV5-1 and TRBJ2-2; 9 bases are a match to TRBD1. The CDR3 is made up of 16 amino acids. Germline-derived CDR1 and CDR2 are SGHRS and YFSETQ. V trimming: 4 bases; J trimming: 0 bases; junction bases outside the gene matches: 4. The CDR3 loop reads CASSGGTGPNTGELFF. In DNA form, the CDR3 reads TGCGCCAGCAGCGGAGGGACAGGGCCGAACACCGGGGAGCTGTTTTTT. The full variable domain, its missing parts supplied by reference TRBV5-1 and TRBJ2-2, is KAGVTQTPRYLIKTRGQQVTLSCSPISGHRSVSWYQQTPGQGLQFLFEYFSETQRNKGNFPGRFSGRQFSNSRSEMNVSTLELGDSALYLCASSGGTGPNTGELFFGEGSRLTVL.

This chain links TRBV5-1 with TRBJ2-7; 7 nucleotides align to TRBD1. After removal of 0 bases from V and 5 bases from J, the junction contained 2 bases not matched to a gene. The CDR3 is made up of 13 amino acids. Germline CDR1 reads SGHRS; CDR2 reads YFSETQ. Here the CDR3 reads CASSLEGANEQYF. In DNA, the CDR3 is TGCGCCAGCAGCTTGGAGGGGGCCAACGAGCAGTACTTC.

The sample holds one count of this clone. The V gene is TRBV27, the J gene TRBJ2-1, with 7 bases aligning to TRBD1. The V and J ends lost 4 bases and 4 bases, in that order; junction bases with no gene match: 10. The germline CDR1 and CDR2 sequences are MNHEY and SMNVEV (reference sequence). The CDR3 is 16 residues long. As DNA, the CDR3 is TGTGCCAGCAGTTCGCAGACAGGGCGAAGGTACAATGAGCAGTTCTTC. Protein product: CASSSQTGRRYNEQFF.

The chain joins TRBV19 to TRBJ1-6; D ambiguous. The CDR3 runs to 15 residues. The V end was cut by 6 bases, the J end by 6 bases, with 15 bases between. Germline loops: CDR1 LNHDA, CDR2 SQIVND (reference sequence). CDR3 loop: CASSPGREFNSPLHF. The DNA of the CDR3 is TGTGCCAGTAGCCCTGGGAGGGAGTTTAATTCACCCCTCCACTTT.

This rearrangement joins TRBV4-1 to TRBJ2-2; 12 bases line up with TRBD2. The germline V gene has CDR1 MGHRA and CDR2 YSYEKL. The CDR3 runs 17 residues. The trim removed 3 bases at V and 9 bases at J, leaving 11 bases unmatched. CDR3 sequence: CASSQGSSGGASRELFF. The CDR3 nucleotides read TGCGCCAGCAGCCAGGGCTCTAGCGGGGGGGCCTCTAGGGAGCTGTTTTTT.

This chain connects TRBV30 to TRBJ1-2; 7 nucleotides align to TRBD1. The CDR3 length is 14 residues. Looked up from germline, CDR1 is GTSNPN and CDR2 is SVGIG (reference sequence). J lost 3 bases, V lost 8 bases, and 12 bases had no gene match. CDR3 region: CAERRQGRDYGYTF. In nucleotides, the CDR3 is TGTGCCGAAAGAAGACAGGGCCGGGACTATGGCTACACCTTC.

V is TRBV15 and J is TRBJ2-3; 12 positions match TRBD1. Germline CDR1 LNHNV, CDR2 YYDKDF (reference sequence). J lost 5 bases, V lost 2 bases, and 8 bases had no gene match. The CDR3 contains 17 residues. The CDR3 DNA sequence: TGTGCCACCAGCAGAACCGGGACAGGGGGCGCGGGAGATACGCAGTATTTT. Its translation: CATSRTGTGGAGDTQYF.

The J gene is TRBJ2-1, the V gene TRBV27; D ambiguous. The CDR3 has 14 residues. The V end lost 5 bases, the J end lost 0 bases, and 8 bases lay between the germline ends. CDR1 and CDR2 from the germline V gene are MNHEY and SMNVEV (reference sequence). The CDR3 nucleotides read TGTGCCAGCAGTCAGCGCCTCTCCTACAATGAGCAGTTCTTC. Translated: CASSQRLSYNEQFF.

The J gene is TRBJ2-2, the V gene TRBV10-3; D is perhaps TRBD2 (5 bases). The CDR3 spans 16 residues. V lost 8 bases and J lost 1, with 17 bases in between. CDR1 and CDR2 from the germline V gene are ENHRY and SYGVKD. This CDR3 is CAIGETSILNTGELFF. The DNA for the CDR3 is TGTGCCATCGGGGAGACGTCTATATTGAACACCGGGGAGCTGTTTTTT.

The J gene is TRBJ2-2, the V gene TRBV7-6; 7 bases line up with TRBD1. Losses at the gene ends were 1 base for V and 1 base for J; bases not matched to a gene: 6. Germline values: CDR1 SGHVS, CDR2 FNYEAQ. The CDR3 runs 17 residues. The CDR3 coding sequence is TGTGCCAGCAGCTTAGGGAACAGGGGACGGAACACCGGGGAGCTGTTTTTT. Encoded protein: CASSLGNRGRNTGELFF.

This clone was seen a single time. This chain connects TRBV2 to TRBJ2-2, with 11 nucleotides matching TRBD2. The V segment lost 6 bases and the J segment 4 bases; nucleotides outside the gene matches: 10. This CDR3 is 17 amino acids long. Looked up from germline, CDR1 is SNHLY and CDR2 is FYNNEI. The CDR3 loop is CASSGTSGSLITGELFF. CDR3 DNA: TGTGCCAGCAGCGGAACTAGCGGGAGTCTTATCACCGGGGAGCTGTTTTTT.

The chain couples TRBV6-5 to TRBJ2-7; 8 bases map to TRBD1. The ends lost 6 bases at V and 2 bases at J; junction bases unmatched: 6. Germline-derived CDR1 and CDR2 are MNHEY and SVGAGI. CDR3 size: 14 residues. CDR3 nucleotide sequence: TGTGCCAGCAGCCCTGACAGGGGTGCCTACGAGCAGTACTTC. This gives the protein CASSPDRGAYEQYF.

This clone was seen just once. The chain joins TRBV11-2 to TRBJ2-5, with TRBD1 matching 9 bases. This CDR3 region has 16 residues. V was clipped by 5 bases and J by 3 bases; unmatched bases: 10. Germline CDR1 reads SGHAT; CDR2 reads FQNNGV. The CDR3, as DNA: TGTGCCAGCAGCCCGTACACAGGGGGCCGAGAAGAGACCCAGTACTTC. This translates into CASSPYTGGREETQYF.

In its sample, this clone was seen a few times. Compared with germline, one end of the junction differs, possibly owing to a read error. The rearrangement joins TRBV7-7 to TRBJ2-3; 9 bases line up with TRBD1. CDR3 size: 15 residues. Germline values: CDR1 SSHAT, CDR2 FNYEAQ (reference sequence). CDR3 DNA: TGTGCTAGCAGCCTATCGGGACAGGGATTGGATACGCAGTATTTT. Residues: CASSLSGQGLDTQYF.

The chain recombines TRBV6-6 with TRBJ2-3; possible D gene TRBD2, 6 bases. This CDR3 contains 14 residues. The germline V and J ends were trimmed by 6 bases and 0 bases, with 10 bases remaining between them. Germline-derived CDR1 and CDR2 are MNHNY and SVGAGI (reference sequence). The CDR3 bases are TGTGCCAGCAGGGAGGGCGGGAGCACAGATACGCAGTATTTT. This encodes CASREGGSTDTQYF.

The chain couples TRBV5-1 to TRBJ2-1; D might be TRBD1 (6 bases). V shed 3 bases and J shed 2 bases, with 9 bases lying between them. The CDR3 sequence is 14 residues long. CDR1 and CDR2 (germline): SGHRS, YFSETQ. The CDR3 reads CASSYGQTYNEQFF. As DNA, the CDR3 is TGCGCCAGCAGCTATGGACAGACCTACAATGAGCAGTTCTTC.

This clone was detected only once. The rearrangement links TRBV28 to TRBJ2-5; 10 bases map to TRBD1. Germline V lookup: CDR1 MDHEN, CDR2 SYDVKM. Trimming at V came to 4 bases and at J to 5 bases, leaving 10 bases not matched to a gene. The length of the CDR3 is 16 residues. The CDR3 region is CASSSTGTGVIETQYF. CDR3 nucleotide sequence: TGTGCCAGCAGTTCCACCGGGACAGGGGTCATCGAGACCCAGTACTTC.

V and J are TRBV7-6 and TRBJ1-2; weak D call: TRBD1 (6 bases). Germline lookup yields CDR1 SGHVS and CDR2 FNYEAQ. Trimming shortened V by 6 bases and J by 8 bases, and 19 bases separated the two germline ends. The CDR3 is 14 residues long. CDR3 amino acids: CASSPGGLRNGYTF. CDR3 nucleotide sequence: TGTGCCAGCAGTCCCGGGGGGCTACGGAACGGCTACACCTTC.